A selection of T cell receptor beta chains follows, all from one sample in a study of blood T cell repertoires in COVID-19. Generated by immunoSEQ multiplex PCR, the TCRdb table keeps only in-frame clones and is missing some. In the table there are 88,000 or so clones, around 81% of which are singletons. The material sequenced was peripheral blood. The receptors derive from a human donor in a cohort sampled during active COVID-19. Each CDR3 is given with its conserved first and last residue. D genes are given only for firm matches.

>TRBJ2-2|TRBV2|15|TRBD1
CASKGTGVGTGELFF
>TRBJ2-1|TRBV12-5|14|NA
CASAAGDFYNEQFF
>TRBJ2-2|TRBV6-5|14|NA
CASSYRGSTGELFF
>TRBJ2-1|TRBV9|15|TRBD1
CASSVGTGLYNEQFF
>TRBJ2-5|TRBV5-1|18|TRBD2
CASSRGASGRARGETQYF
>TRBJ2-3|TRBV28|14|TRBD1
CASSLGQGADTQYF
>TRBJ2-7|TRBV5-1|14|TRBD1
CASSRDQTGQEQYF
>TRBJ1-6|TRBV6-1|12|NA
CASSWGVTPLHF
>TRBJ2-1|TRBV9|13|TRBD1
CASSMGQVNEQFF
>TRBJ2-3|TRBV29-1|14|NA
CSARGRSRTDTQYF
>TRBJ2-3|TRBV7-2|16|TRBD2
CASSLAGTSGRDTQYF
>TRBJ2-7|TRBV6-2/TRBV6-3|14|TRBD1
CASSYGQGGYEQYF
>TRBJ2-2|TRBV5-6|17|TRBD1
CASSSLDRGFNTGELFF
>TRBJ2-5|TRBV27|15|NA
CASRSGAGFGETQYF
>TRBJ2-7|TRBV3-1/TRBV3-2|14|TRBD2
CASSRGGGLYEQYF
>TRBJ2-3|TRBV7-3|15|NA
CASSLTGGSTDTQYF
>TRBJ2-1|TRBV5-1|15|TRBD1
CASIYTGGAGNEQFF
>TRBJ2-3|TRBV9|15|NA
CASSERTALGDTQYF
>TRBJ1-5|TRBV12-3/TRBV12-4|12|NA
CASREGNQPQHF
>TRBJ1-2|TRBV28|15|NA
CASSSLRRQYYGYTF
>TRBJ1-2|TRBV12-3/TRBV12-4|13|NA
CASSPGSVYGYTF
>TRBJ2-7|TRBV28|15|TRBD2
CASSPGLAGLYEQYF
>TRBJ2-2|TRBV5-4|16|TRBD2
CASSPRSGSGTGELFF
>TRBJ2-3|TRBV7-3|16|TRBD2
CASSSPGLALTDTQYF
>TRBJ1-4|TRBV19|13|NA
CASSPRTPEKLFF
>TRBJ2-7|TRBV27|13|NA
CASSLGAAYEQYF